The rows below give T cell receptor beta chains drawn from one sample of a study of cytomegalovirus exposure and HLA in healthy donors. Measured with immunoSEQ multiplex PCR; TCRdb has only the in-frame clones, and not every one. The sample has some 160,000 clones, around four fifths seen once; the top ten hold around 1.9%. Material for sequencing was PBMCs. The receptor source for this set is a man aged 18 to 29 in good health and CMV-seronegative. Both conserved end residues are part of each CDR3. D genes are given only for firm matches. Expanded clones are given a class, and other clones once, few, many or no size at all.

V	D	size	J	DNA	CDR3
TRBV29-1	TRBD1	-	TRBJ1-3	TGCAGCGTCGGGGACAGGTCGTCCACCATATATTTT	CSVGDRSSTIYF
TRBV28	TRBD2	-	TRBJ2-3	TGTGCCAGCGGTAGCGGGAGGGCAGATACGCAGTATTTT	CASGSGRADTQYF
TRBV28	TRBD1	-	TRBJ2-1	TGTGCCAGCAGGATCCCCGGGACAGGCTCCTACAATGAGCAGTTCTTC	CASRIPGTGSYNEQFF
TRBV2	TRBD1	-	TRBJ1-2	TGTGCCAGCAGTCCCCTACAGGGGAACGGCTACACCTTC	CASSPLQGNGYTF
TRBV2	TRBD1	-	TRBJ1-2	TGTGCCAGCAGTGACGGGACAGCTTACTATGGCTACACCTTC	CASSDGTAYYGYTF
TRBV19	-	-	TRBJ1-1	TGTGCCAGTAGTCGAGGTGGAAACATGAACACTGAAGCTTTCTTT	CASSRGGNMNTEAFF
TRBV28	-	-	TRBJ2-2	TGTGCCAGCAGTGCCCAGGGAAGGACGGGGCTGTTTTTT	CASSAQGRTGLFF
TRBV19	TRBD2	-	TRBJ2-3	TGTGCCAGTACTAGCGGGAGAGATACGCAGTATTTT	CASTSGRDTQYF
TRBV9	TRBD2	-	TRBJ2-1	TGTGCCAGCAGCGTAGTTGGGCTAAAAGGTGGGGGACTAATCTCCTACAATGAGCAGTTCTTC	CASSVVGLKGGGLISYNEQFF
TRBV5-1	TRBD2	once	TRBJ2-1	TGCGCCAGCAGCTTGGCACCGGGAGGGCCAGGGAATGAGCAGTTCTTC	CASSLAPGGPGNEQFF
TRBV2	-	-	TRBJ1-1	TGTGCCAGCGGTTCGGTGAACACTGAAGCTTTCTTT	CASGSVNTEAFF
TRBV27	TRBD2	-	TRBJ2-1	TGTGCCAGCAGTTTCCCGCCGGGGCTAGCGGGGGGAAATGAGCAGTTCTTC	CASSFPPGLAGGNEQFF
TRBV7-8	TRBD1	-	TRBJ1-5	TGTGCCAGCAGCTTAAGGGGGACAGGGTTCAATCAGCCCCAGCATTTT	CASSLRGTGFNQPQHF
TRBV4-1	-	-	TRBJ2-1	TGCGCCAGCAGCCAAGTCGAGGACAATGAGCAGTTCTTC	CASSQVEDNEQFF
TRBV11-2	TRBD2	few	TRBJ2-1	TGTGCCAGCAGCTTAGTTGTTAGCGGGAGTCTCGATGAGCAGTTCTTC	CASSLVVSGSLDEQFF
TRBV9	-	few	TRBJ2-1	TGTGCCAGCAGCGATCTACGGGGAACAACCTACAATGAGCAGTTCTTC	CASSDLRGTTYNEQFF
TRBV7-6	TRBD2	-	TRBJ2-3	TGTGCCAGCAGCTTGACTAGCGGGGGGGAGTATACGCAGTATTTT	CASSLTSGGEYTQYF
TRBV5-4	-	-	TRBJ1-4	TGTGCCAGCAGCTTGTTGGGAGGAGAAAAACTGTTTTTT	CASSLLGGEKLFF
TRBV5-5	-	-	TRBJ2-7	TGTGCCAGCAGCCCGCTGATGCGGAGGTACGAGCAGTACTTC	CASSPLMRRYEQYF
TRBV5-6	-	few	TRBJ1-5	TGTGCCAGCAGCTTAGGGCAGGGTGAACAGCCCCAGCATTTT	CASSLGQGEQPQHF
TRBV28	TRBD1	-	TRBJ2-7	TGTGCCAGCAGTTGGACAGGGCGGGCCGAGCAGTACTTC	CASSWTGRAEQYF
TRBV5-1	-	-	TRBJ2-7	TGCGCCAGCAGCTTAGGCGGGACCGAAAGCTACGAGCAGTACTTC	CASSLGGTESYEQYF